The rows below give T cell receptor beta chains drawn from one sample of a study of T cells in Graves' hyperthyroidism and ophthalmopathy. One entry per CDR3 protein results from TCRdb running MiXCR on the multiplex PCR reads. The top ten hold roughly 3.5% of the sample, which has a few hundred thousand distinct CDR3 sequences, approximately 15% seen once. Sequenced input: blood. These receptors were obtained from a woman aged 40-49 years with Graves' ophthalmopathy. Both conserved end residues are part of each CDR3. Fields, in order: clone size, J gene, V gene, D gene, CDR3 DNA, CDR3 protein. D genes are given only for firm matches. Some rows have no size entry. The others give once, few or many, or a class for an expanded clone.

size: many; J: TRBJ2-3; V: TRBV3-1; D: NA; DNA: TGTGCCAGCACTAGCACAGATGCGCAGTATTTT; CDR3: CASTSTDAQYF
size: few; J: TRBJ2-5; V: TRBV25-1; D: NA; DNA: TGTGCCAGCAGTCCGGGACCAAAAGAGACCCAGTACTTC; CDR3: CASSPGPKETQYF
size: many; J: TRBJ2-7; V: TRBV6-6; D: TRBD1; DNA: TGTGCCAGCAGTTACCGCGTCCCGGGACAGGGGCTCGAGCAGTACTTC; CDR3: CASSYRVPGQGLEQYF
size: many; J: TRBJ2-5; V: TRBV20-1; D: TRBD1; DNA: TGCAGTGCTAGGGGACAGGCACAAGAGACCCAGTACTTC; CDR3: CSARGQAQETQYF
size: NA; J: TRBJ2-3; V: TRBV20-1; D: TRBD1; DNA: TGCAGTGCCGGACAGGGGGCAAGCCCAGATACGCAGTATTTT; CDR3: CSAGQGASPDTQYF
size: many; J: TRBJ2-3; V: TRBV11-2; D: TRBD2; DNA: TGTGCCAGCAGCACTGGACTAGCGGGAGGCACCACAGATACGCAGTATTTT; CDR3: CASSTGLAGGTTDTQYF
size: NA; J: TRBJ1-6; V: TRBV27; D: TRBD1; DNA: TGTGCCAGCAAACTGGGACAGGCCAATTCACCCCTCCACTTT; CDR3: CASKLGQANSPLHF
size: NA; J: TRBJ2-1; V: TRBV19; D: NA; DNA: TGTGCCAGTAGTATTACGGGGGACATGCGCTTGGATGAGCAGTTCTTC; CDR3: CASSITGDMRLDEQFF
size: once; J: TRBJ2-1; V: TRBV19; D: NA; DNA: TGTGCCAGTAGTATCCTTGCGGGGACGGATGAGCAGTTCTTC; CDR3: CASSILAGTDEQFF
size: NA; J: TRBJ1-2; V: TRBV5-4; D: NA; DNA: TGTGCCAGCAGCTTGGCCCGTGAAGGCTATGGCTACACCTTC; CDR3: CASSLAREGYGYTF
size: few; J: TRBJ2-1; V: TRBV7-8; D: NA; DNA: TGTGCCAGCAGCCCGATTGGGGCGTACAATGAGCAGTTCTTC; CDR3: CASSPIGAYNEQFF
size: NA; J: TRBJ2-7; V: TRBV20-1; D: TRBD2; DNA: TGCAGTGCTAGAGCACTAGCGGGAACTTACTACGAGCAGTACTTC; CDR3: CSARALAGTYYEQYF
size: NA; J: TRBJ2-2; V: TRBV27; D: NA; DNA: TGTGCCAGCAGTGGACCCGGGGAGCTGTTTTTT; CDR3: CASSGPGELFF
size: many; J: TRBJ2-1; V: TRBV2; D: NA; DNA: TGTGCCAGCGGACCACAGGCGGCGGCTGGTGAGCAGTTCTTC; CDR3: CASGPQAAAGEQFF
size: many; J: TRBJ2-1; V: TRBV5-1; D: NA; DNA: TGCGCCAGCAGCTCCGCCCTGGGGGTGATGAATGAGCAGTTCTTC; CDR3: CASSSALGVMNEQFF
size: once; J: TRBJ2-3; V: TRBV20-1; D: TRBD2; DNA: TGCAGTGCTAGAGACCACCTCCGGACTAGCGGGAGTCCTAGCACAGATACGCAGTATTTT; CDR3: CSARDHLRTSGSPSTDTQYF
size: NA; J: TRBJ1-4; V: TRBV28; D: NA; DNA: TGTGCCAGCAGGACCGGGACTTTGCGCGAAAAACTGTTTTTT; CDR3: CASRTGTLREKLFF
size: NA; J: TRBJ2-7; V: TRBV19; D: NA; DNA: TGTGCCAGTAATCCGGGACCCCCCTACGAGCAGTACTTC; CDR3: CASNPGPPYEQYF
size: NA; J: TRBJ2-1; V: TRBV7-3; D: TRBD1; DNA: TGTGCCAGCAGCTTAATGGGGACAGGGGCCAATGAGCAGTTCTTC; CDR3: CASSLMGTGANEQFF
size: many; J: TRBJ2-3; V: TRBV12-3/TRBV12-4; D: NA; DNA: TGTGCCAGCAGTCCGCACAGGAGGGGAGATACGCAGTATTTT; CDR3: CASSPHRRGDTQYF
size: many; J: TRBJ2-1; V: TRBV28; D: NA; DNA: TGTGCCAGCAGTTTGGTTCCAGGTTACTACAATGAGCAGTTCTTC; CDR3: CASSLVPGYYNEQFF
size: many; J: TRBJ1-1; V: TRBV7-9; D: NA; DNA: TGTGCCAGCAGCTTAGCGCTGGGGGTGAACACTGAAGCTTTCTTT; CDR3: CASSLALGVNTEAFF
size: many; J: TRBJ1-2; V: TRBV11-2; D: NA; DNA: TGTGCCAGCAGCTTAGTCGACAGAGGGGTTACCTTC; CDR3: CASSLVDRGVTF
size: many; J: TRBJ2-1; V: TRBV20-1; D: NA; DNA: TGCAGTGCTTTAAGGGGCGGCGGACACAATGAGCAGTTCTTC; CDR3: CSALRGGGHNEQFF
size: many; J: TRBJ2-3; V: TRBV12-3/TRBV12-4; D: TRBD2; DNA: TGTGCCAGCAGTTTAGTGATCGGGACTAGCAATAGAGGGCAGTATTTT; CDR3: CASSLVIGTSNRGQYF
size: many; J: TRBJ2-3; V: TRBV20-1; D: NA; DNA: TGCAGTGCTAGAGCGGTGCGGAGCAGCTCCACAGATACGCAGTATTTT; CDR3: CSARAVRSSSTDTQYF
size: many; J: TRBJ1-5; V: TRBV5-8; D: TRBD1; DNA: TGTGCCAGCAGCCCGTACCCGGGACAGGGAGTGGTACAGCCCCAGCATTTT; CDR3: CASSPYPGQGVVQPQHF
size: many; J: TRBJ2-1; V: TRBV6-1; D: NA; DNA: TGTGCCAGCAGTGTATCTTCTGCGGGTGGTGGTTCAAATGAGCAGTTCTTC; CDR3: CASSVSSAGGGSNEQFF
size: few; J: TRBJ2-5; V: TRBV3-1; D: NA; DNA: TGTGCCAGCGCATCCGGGACATTAGGGGAGACCCAGTACTTC; CDR3: CASASGTLGETQYF
size: few; J: TRBJ2-3; V: TRBV4-1; D: NA; DNA: TGCGCCAGCAGCCGATCCGTAGCGGAAGAGGGCACAGATACGCAGTATTTT; CDR3: CASSRSVAEEGTDTQYF
size: many; J: TRBJ2-3; V: TRBV6-1; D: NA; DNA: TGTGCCAGCAGTTGGGACCACACAGATACGCAGTATTTT; CDR3: CASSWDHTDTQYF
size: many; J: TRBJ2-1; V: TRBV5-1; D: NA; DNA: TGCGCCAGCAGGTTGGCATCAGGGGTTTCCTACAATGAGCAGTTCTTC; CDR3: CASRLASGVSYNEQFF
size: many; J: TRBJ1-4; V: TRBV20-1; D: NA; DNA: TGCAGTGCTCCCCCTGCGGGGGACTATGAAAAACTGTTTTTT; CDR3: CSAPPAGDYEKLFF
size: many; J: TRBJ2-5; V: TRBV2; D: TRBD1; DNA: TGTGCCAGCAGTGGACAGGGCCAAGAGACCCAGTACTTC; CDR3: CASSGQGQETQYF
size: few; J: TRBJ2-1; V: TRBV5-6; D: NA; DNA: TGTGCCAGCAGCCCAGGACTATCGGGGGCAGCAATCAATGAGCAGTTCTTC; CDR3: CASSPGLSGAAINEQFF
size: few; J: TRBJ1-1; V: TRBV20-1; D: TRBD1; DNA: TGCAGTGCTAGAGACCCACGGACAGGGAACACTGAAGCTTTCTTT; CDR3: CSARDPRTGNTEAFF
size: many; J: TRBJ1-1; V: TRBV12-5; D: NA; DNA: TGTGCTAGTGGTTTGTCAGGAACAGGGACAGCTTTCTTT; CDR3: CASGLSGTGTAFF
size: few; J: TRBJ2-7; V: TRBV7-9; D: NA; DNA: TGTGCCAGCAGCCCCGAGACAGGCACCTACGGGCAGTACTTC; CDR3: CASSPETGTYGQYF
size: many; J: TRBJ1-5; V: TRBV5-8; D: NA; DNA: TGTGCCAGCAGCTTAACCGGGGATAGAAATCAGCCCCAGCATTTT; CDR3: CASSLTGDRNQPQHF
size: many; J: TRBJ1-5; V: TRBV19; D: NA; DNA: TGTGCCAGTAGTGCCGACAGTGGGAATCAGCCCCAGCATTTT; CDR3: CASSADSGNQPQHF
size: few; J: TRBJ1-6; V: TRBV10-3; D: NA; DNA: TGTGCCATCACCCCAGGGAGCAATTCACCCCTCCACTTT; CDR3: CAITPGSNSPLHF
size: few; J: TRBJ2-1; V: TRBV20-1; D: TRBD1; DNA: TGCAGTGCTCTTCCGGGACAGGGTAGAGGCAATGAGCAGTTCTTC; CDR3: CSALPGQGRGNEQFF
size: many; J: TRBJ2-1; V: TRBV5-1; D: NA; DNA: TGCGCCAGCAGCTTGGCCCCGGGGCTAGCAGCTCACAATGAGCAGTTCTTC; CDR3: CASSLAPGLAAHNEQFF
size: few; J: TRBJ2-5; V: TRBV15; D: NA; DNA: TGTGCCACCAGCGGTGATAGGGGGGAGACCCAGTACTTC; CDR3: CATSGDRGETQYF
size: NA; J: TRBJ1-2; V: TRBV7-9; D: TRBD1; DNA: TGTGCCAGCAGCTCCGGACAGGACTATCACTATGGCTACACCTTC; CDR3: CASSSGQDYHYGYTF